These T cell receptor beta chains were read from a single sample in a study of cytomegalovirus exposure and HLA in healthy donors. Generated by immunoSEQ multiplex PCR, the TCRdb table keeps only in-frame clones and is missing some. The sample lists under 200,000 clones, around 88% occurring once. Sequenced sample: PBMCs. These receptors came from a woman aged 25 to 45 in good health and CMV-seronegative. Both conserved end residues are part of each CDR3. The D gene is left open where the match is weak. The listing skips clone size in some rows; elsewhere it reads once, few, many or a size class.

TRBV4-2,.,.,TRBJ2-7,TGTGCCAGCAGTCCCGGGACTCCACCAACCCCCGAGCAGTACTTC,CASSPGTPPTPEQYF
TRBV18,.,.,TRBJ2-3,TGTGCCAGCTCACCACCGGCCACCACAGATACGCAGTATTTT,CASSPPATTDTQYF
TRBV5-1,.,TRBD2,TRBJ2-7,TGCGCCAGCAGCTTGGGCCTAGCGGGAGCGAAGCAGTACTTC,CASSLGLAGAKQYF
TRBV28,.,.,TRBJ2-7,TGTGCCAGCAGTTTAACCGGCGGTTCCTACGAGCAGTACTTC,CASSLTGGSYEQYF
TRBV5-6,.,.,TRBJ2-3,TGTGCCAGCTACGGCGAAGCAGGGTTAAGCACAGATACGCAGTATTTT,CASYGEAGLSTDTQYF
TRBV29-1,.,TRBD2,TRBJ2-3,TGCAGCGTTGAGTCCAGCGGGAAGGCAGATACGCAGTATTTT,CSVESSGKADTQYF
TRBV18,.,.,TRBJ2-5,TGTGCCAGCTCACGAGGTCGGGGCGGGGAAGAGACCCAGTACTTC,CASSRGRGGEETQYF
TRBV5-1,.,TRBD1,TRBJ2-2,TGCGCCAGCAGCTTTTCGGGACAGGGAGTCACCGGGGAGCTGTTTTTT,CASSFSGQGVTGELFF
TRBV10-2,.,.,TRBJ2-7,TGCGCCAGCAGTGAGTTCCGGGCCTACGAGCAGTACTTC,CASSEFRAYEQYF
TRBV28,.,TRBD2,TRBJ2-1,TGTGCCAGCAGAGGCGGGAGTTCCCACAATGAGCAGTTCTTC,CASRGGSSHNEQFF
TRBV29-1,.,.,TRBJ1-2,TGCAGCGTGCAGACCGACTACTATGTCTACACCTTC,CSVQTDYYVYTF
TRBV5-4,once,TRBD2,TRBJ2-5,TGTGCCAGCAGTCCGGGAGGGGAGACCCAGTACTTC,CASSPGGETQYF
TRBV2,few,.,TRBJ2-3,TGTGCCAGCAGTGTTTGGCCCCCCGGCACAGATACGCAGTATTTT,CASSVWPPGTDTQYF
TRBV5-6,few,TRBD1,TRBJ2-7,TGTGCCAGCAGCCTAACGGGACAGCCCTGGGAGCAGTACTTC,CASSLTGQPWEQYF
TRBV29-1,.,TRBD1,TRBJ2-1,TGCAGCGCTAGGACAGGGAGGATTAGATCGCAGTTCTTC,CSARTGRIRSQFF
TRBV2,.,TRBD1,TRBJ2-7,TGTGCCAGCAGTGATCAGGGGGCTATGTACGAGCAGTACTTC,CASSDQGAMYEQYF
TRBV28,.,.,TRBJ1-1,TGTGCCAGCAGTTCCGTGGACACGAACACTGAAGCTTTCTTT,CASSSVDTNTEAFF
TRBV9,.,.,TRBJ1-4,TGTGCCAGCAGCGCTTTCCAGGGTGAAGGTGAAAAACTGTTTTTT,CASSAFQGEGEKLFF
TRBV7-8,.,TRBD2,TRBJ2-1,TGTGCCAGCAGCTTACTAACTAGCGGGAGGGAGACTGAGCAGTTCTTC,CASSLLTSGRETEQFF
TRBV6-6,.,TRBD2,TRBJ2-7,TGTGCCAGCCTTAGCAGCCGGGGGGGCCGGCCCTACGAGCAGTACTTC,CASLSSRGGRPYEQYF
TRBV11-2,few,.,TRBJ1-2,TGTGCCAGCAGTCTGACTTATGGCTACACCTTC,CASSLTYGYTF
TRBV2,.,.,TRBJ2-1,TGTGCCAGCAGAGCGTACAATGAGCAGTTCTTC,CASRAYNEQFF
TRBV6-1,few,TRBD2,TRBJ2-7,TGTGCCAGCAGTGAGTCGGGACTACTTTACGAGCAGTACTTC,CASSESGLLYEQYF
TRBV18,.,TRBD1,TRBJ1-1,TGTGCCAGCTCACCCTCAGGGGGCAACACTGAAGCTTTCTTT,CASSPSGGNTEAFF
TRBV7-9,.,TRBD2,TRBJ2-1,TGTGCCAGCAGCTTAGCGATAGCGGGAGAGGGGGATGAGCAGTTCTTC,CASSLAIAGEGDEQFF
TRBV5-1,.,.,TRBJ2-2,TGCGCCAGCAGCTTCGGCACAGCCAACACCGGGGAGCTGTTTTTT,CASSFGTANTGELFF
TRBV5-6,.,.,TRBJ2-5,TGTGCCAGCAGCTTGGCCGGCGGGACCCAGACCGGAGAGACCCAGTACTTC,CASSLAGGTQTGETQYF
TRBV29-1,.,.,TRBJ1-1,TGCAGCGTCCATAGAATGAACACTGAAGCTTTCTTT,CSVHRMNTEAFF
TRBV5-4,.,.,TRBJ1-2,TGTGCCAGCAGCTTGGGGAACAGAGCGGAAGGCTACACCTTC,CASSLGNRAEGYTF
TRBV7-9,.,.,TRBJ1-5,TGTGCCAGCAGCTTAGCTGGAGGTCAGCCCCAGCATTTT,CASSLAGGQPQHF
TRBV11-2,.,.,TRBJ2-3,TGTGCCAGCAGCTTAGTGGCTGGACTACCAGATACGCAGTATTTT,CASSLVAGLPDTQYF
TRBV5-6,.,TRBD1,TRBJ2-2,TGTGCCAGCAGCTCCCTTGGACAGGGAGGGAACACCGGGGAGCTGTTTTTT,CASSSLGQGGNTGELFF
TRBV2,.,TRBD1,TRBJ1-3,TGTGCCAGCAGTCCAGGACAGGGGAAAGGAAACACCATATATTTT,CASSPGQGKGNTIYF
TRBV11-2,few,TRBD2,TRBJ2-3,TGTGCCAGCAGCTTCGGGGGGACTAGCACAGATACGCAGTATTTT,CASSFGGTSTDTQYF
TRBV28,.,.,TRBJ2-7,TGTGCCATCGGTAGAAGAGGAGCCCCCTACGAGCAGTACTTC,CAIGRRGAPYEQYF
TRBV7-8,.,.,TRBJ2-1,TGTGCCAGCAGCCCCTGGGAGCAGCAGTTCTTC,CASSPWEQQFF
TRBV4-2,.,TRBD2,TRBJ2-7,TGTGCCAGCAGCCAAGGCGGACTAGCGGGAGAGTACGAGCAGTACTTC,CASSQGGLAGEYEQYF
TRBV5-1,.,.,TRBJ2-5,TGCGCCAGCAGCTTGGAGGCGGGGCAAGAGACCCAGTACTTC,CASSLEAGQETQYF
TRBV5-1,.,TRBD2,TRBJ2-2,TGCGCCGTCGGAGGACTAGCGAACACCGGGGAGCTGTTTTTT,CAVGGLANTGELFF
TRBV29-1,.,.,TRBJ1-2,TGCAGCGTTGAACGGGGGGAAGGCTACACCTTC,CSVERGEGYTF